Shown below are 6 T cell receptor beta chains from a single sample sequenced in a study of shared clonotypes between healthy human individuals (TCRdb year 2020). Receptor libraries were prepared by the immunoSEQ multiplex PCR assay. TCRdb provides this immuneACCESS table in a form limited to in-frame rearrangements. Some clones are lacking; in checked studies, under half of them reflect an unresolved V gene, and why the rest are absent is not known. Here the sample has under 550,000 clones; almost 97% occur a single time. The ten largest make up approximately 0.06% of the sample. Sequencing was carried out using naive CD4+ T cells sorted from blood. The cell subset or site label, as the study defines it: CD45RA+ positively selected. The receptors derive from a woman in her 30s in good health.

The genes are TRBV11-2 and TRBJ2-7; D might be TRBD1 or TRBD2, each matching 7 bases. In germline, CDR1 is SGHAT, CDR2 FQNNGV. The ends were cut back, 4 bases at V and 4 bases at J, with 20 bases in the middle. The CDR3 is made up of 16 amino acids. CDR3 nucleotides: TGTGCCAGCAGCTCCGCCCGGGGGGACAGCTTATACGAGCAGTACTTC. Translated: CASSSARGDSLYEQYF.

This chain joins TRBV5-1 and TRBJ1-1; 8 nucleotides line up with TRBD1. Germline V gene sequence: CDR1 SGHRS, CDR2 YFSETQ. This CDR3 contains 15 residues. With 3 bases clipped from V and 7 bases from J, the junction kept 11 bases outside the gene matches. The CDR3 here is CASSSNQGAQGEAFF. CDR3 in DNA: TGCGCCAGCAGCTCCAACCAGGGGGCGCAAGGTGAAGCTTTCTTT.

This chain joins TRBV30 and TRBJ1-6; the D gene is possibly TRBD1 (5 bases). CDR1 is GTSNPN and CDR2 is SVGIG in the germline V gene (reference sequence). Trimming stripped 3 bases from V and 10 bases from J, with 16 bases between. The CDR3 runs to 14 residues. CDR3 nucleotides: TGTGCCTGGAGCGCACAAGGGACGAGATCACCCCTCCACTTT. The encoded protein is CAWSAQGTRSPLHF. Complete variable domain (other parts from reference TRBV30 and TRBJ1-6): SQTIHQWPATLVQPVGSPLSLECTVEGTSNPNLYWYRQAAGRGLQLLFYSVGIGQISSEVPQNLSASRPQDRQFILSSKKLLLSDSGFYLCAWSAQGTRSPLHFGNGTRLTVT.

The chain recombines TRBV7-2 with TRBJ1-3, with D maybe TRBD1 (6 bases). This CDR3 is 16 amino acids long. Germline lookup yields CDR1 SGHTA and CDR2 FQGNSA. V shed 3 bases and J shed 0 bases, with 12 bases lying between them. The CDR3 loop reads CASSFGQTLSGNTIYF. CDR3 in DNA: TGTGCCAGCAGCTTTGGACAGACTCTCTCTGGAAACACCATATATTTT.

The rearrangement links TRBV2 to TRBJ2-1; 14 nucleotides match TRBD2. The CDR3 extends over 17 amino acids. After removal of 6 bases from V and 8 bases from J, the junction contained 12 bases not matched to a gene. Germline values: CDR1 SNHLY, CDR2 FYNNEI. The CDR3 here is CASRSPGLAGAPHEQFF. The CDR3 DNA reads as TGTGCCAGCAGATCTCCGGGACTAGCGGGAGCTCCCCATGAGCAGTTCTTC.

This clone was recorded once. The J gene is TRBJ1-4, the V gene TRBV2, with D possibly being TRBD1 (5 bases). The CDR3 extends over 15 amino acids. Germline assignment: CDR1 SNHLY and CDR2 FYNNEI. V was trimmed by 9 bases and J by 4 bases, leaving 18 bases between them. The CDR3 DNA is TGTGCCAGTACCGGGGGGTTGAGTAATAATGAAAAACTGTTTTTT. Translated, it gives CASTGGLSNNEKLFF. Looking up the rest from reference TRBV2 and TRBJ1-4 gives the full variable domain: EPEVTQTPSHQVTQMGQEVILRCVPISNHLYFYWYRQILGQKVEFLVSFYNNEISEKSEIFDDQFSVERPDGSNFTLKIRSTKLEDSAMYFCASTGGLSNNEKLFFGSGTQLSVL.